This T cell receptor beta chain was identified during a study of control samples from healthy donors and cancer patients. The table came from immunoSEQ multiplex PCR; TCRdb's copy has only in-frame clones and leaves some out. The sample includes 150,000 to 200,000 clones, about 90% of them seen just once. Trimming removed 2 bases at V and 5 bases at J, with 7 bases between. Per the germline V gene, CDR1 is SGHTA and CDR2 is FQGTGA. The CDR3 covers 13 residues. The material sequenced was blood. The chain recombines TRBV7-3 with TRBJ2-1; no reliable D call. The receptor was derived from a man under 40 in good health. The CDR3 DNA reads as TGTGCCAGCAGCTTAGGGTTGAACAATGAGCAGTTCTTC. Translation gives CASSLGLNNEQFF.